This record looks at one T cell receptor beta chain sequence and its context. Profiled with immunoSEQ multiplex PCR; TCRdb holds only in-frame clones, not every one. The sample holds over 75,000 clones, about 93% seen once. The sample originates from a study of OX40 agonist ivuxolimab in advanced cancers. Per the germline V gene, CDR1 is LGHNA and CDR2 is YSLEER. V was trimmed by 0 bases and J by 4 bases, leaving 9 bases between them. This CDR3 has 14 amino acids. V is TRBV4-3 and J is TRBJ1-2; D gene uncertain. Here the sequenced sample was CD4+ or CD8+ T cells sorted from blood, taken in a trial of the OX40 agonist ivuxolimab. This TCR was recovered from an adult with an advanced solid tumor such as melanoma, head and neck, liver or kidney cancer. CDR3 nucleotides: TGCGCCAGCAGCCAAGATATCCGAGGCTATGGCTACACCTTC. Translation gives CASSQDIRGYGYTF.